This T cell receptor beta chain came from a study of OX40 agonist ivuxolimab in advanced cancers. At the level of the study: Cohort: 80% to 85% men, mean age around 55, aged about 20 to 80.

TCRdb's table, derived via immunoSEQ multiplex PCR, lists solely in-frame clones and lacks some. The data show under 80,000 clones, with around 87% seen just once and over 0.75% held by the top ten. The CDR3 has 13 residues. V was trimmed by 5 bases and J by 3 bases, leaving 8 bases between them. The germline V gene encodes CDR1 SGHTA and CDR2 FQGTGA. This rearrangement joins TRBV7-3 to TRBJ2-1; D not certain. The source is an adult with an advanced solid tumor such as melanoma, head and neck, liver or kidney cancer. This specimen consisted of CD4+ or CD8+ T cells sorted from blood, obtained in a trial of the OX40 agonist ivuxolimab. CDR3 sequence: CASSLGSYNEQFF. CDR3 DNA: TGTGCCAGCAGCCTAGGAAGCTACAATGAGCAGTTCTTC.